Each of the 13 T cell receptor beta chains below was sequenced from the same sample in a study of blood T cell repertoires in COVID-19. This table comes from immunoSEQ multiplex PCR, and its TCRdb copy is limited to in-frame clones, with some not included. The table has 190,000 or so clones, less than 85% seen once. The material sequenced was peripheral blood. Source of these receptors: a man between 45 and 60 years old who had recovered from COVID-19.

The chain couples TRBV6-1 to TRBJ1-2, with 9 bases aligning to TRBD1. The CDR3 extends over 15 amino acids. From germline, CDR1 is MNHNS and CDR2 SASEGT. V was pared by 6 bases and J by 5 bases, with 10 bases of the junction left unmatched. CDR3 protein: CASRETGGYFYGYTF. The CDR3 DNA follows: TGTGCCAGCAGGGAGACAGGGGGTTACTTTTATGGCTACACCTTC.

The rearrangement joins TRBV5-1 to TRBJ2-1; 12 positions match TRBD2. Germline CDR1 reads SGHRS; CDR2 reads YFSETQ. V lost 5 bases and J lost 3; bases outside the gene matches: 6. The CDR3 contains 16 residues. The CDR3: CASRLAGGPVYNEQFF. The CDR3 coding sequence is TGCGCCAGCAGGCTAGCGGGAGGGCCGGTCTACAATGAGCAGTTCTTC.

The chain couples TRBV9 to TRBJ2-5, with 8 bases that match TRBD2. Germline V lookup: CDR1 SGDLS, CDR2 YYNGEE. This CDR3 has 16 residues. V dropped 5 bases and J dropped 3; count of bases not matched to a gene: 12. CDR3 loop: CASSRNPVAGKETQYF. The CDR3 nucleotides read TGTGCCAGCAGTAGAAACCCCGTAGCGGGAAAAGAGACCCAGTACTTC. The full variable domain, with the rest looked up from reference TRBV9 and TRBJ2-5, is DSGVTQTPKHLITATGQRVTLRCSPRSGDLSVYWYQQSLDQGLQFLIQYYNGEERAKGNILERFSAQQFPDLHSELNLSSLELGDSALYFCASSRNPVAGKETQYFGPGTRLLVL.

This clone appeared a single time. This chain connects TRBV5-4 to TRBJ1-2, with TRBD1 matching over 7 bases. There are 15 residues in the CDR3. Germline lookup yields CDR1 SGHNT and CDR2 YYREEE (reference sequence). Unmatched junction bases numbered 9, after V lost 4 bases and J lost 3 bases. The CDR3 loop is CASSKETGIDYGYTF. The CDR3 region has the DNA TGTGCCAGCAGCAAGGAGACAGGGATCGACTATGGCTACACCTTC.

This clone occurred once. The chain is built from TRBV3-1 (or the pseudogene TRBV3-2) and TRBJ2-5, with 8 bases aligning to TRBD2. The CDR3 loop spans 16 amino acids. CDR1 is LGHDT and CDR2 is YNNKEL in the germline V gene (reference sequence). The junction had 9 bases not matched to a gene; V was cut back by 2 bases and J by 4 bases. The CDR3 coding sequence is TGTGCCAGCAGCCAAATTGATGCGGGAGGCCGAGAGACCCAGTACTTC. Amino acids: CASSQIDAGGRETQYF.

This clone was recorded once. The rearrangement joins TRBV3-1 (or the pseudogene TRBV3-2) to TRBJ2-7; 8 positions agree with TRBD1. This CDR3 is built from 16 residues. Germline CDR1 is LGHDT and CDR2 is YNNKEL (reference sequence). The V and J ends lost 3 bases and 0 bases, in that order; junction bases with no gene match: 7. In nucleotides, the CDR3 is TGTGCCAGCAGCCACAGACGGACAGGGCTCTCCTACGAGCAGTACTTC. Its translation: CASSHRRTGLSYEQYF.

A single count supports this clone. The chain is built from TRBV5-1 and TRBJ2-3; 8 bases line up with TRBD2. The CDR3 is 14 residues long. V gave up 5 bases and J gave up 4 bases; unmatched junction bases: 6. Looked up from germline, CDR1 is SGHRS and CDR2 is YFSETQ. In nucleotides, the CDR3 is TGCGCCAGCAGGCAAGAAGCGGGAGCAGATACGCAGTATTTT. Residues: CASRQEAGADTQYF.

The rearrangement links TRBV5-4 to TRBJ2-3; the match to TRBD2 covers 7 bases. The CDR3 contains 16 residues. With 4 bases clipped from V and 4 bases from J, the junction kept 12 bases outside the gene matches. Germline CDR1 is SGHNT and CDR2 is YYREEE (reference sequence). The DNA for the CDR3 is TGTGCCAGCAGCCACCCCGTGGCGGGAGAAGCAGATACGCAGTATTTT. Amino acids: CASSHPVAGEADTQYF.

The table lists this clone with a count of one. In DNA form, the CDR3 reads TGTGCCAGCAGCTTAAGCGGGCAGGGGGCGTCCAGCGAGCAGTACTTC. Amino acid sequence: CASSLSGQGASSEQYF. V usage is TRBV7-9 and J usage is TRBJ2-7; TRBD1 matches at 8 bases. The germline V gene encodes CDR1 SEHNR and CDR2 FQNEAQ (reference sequence). The CDR3 spans 16 residues. The junction had 12 bases not matched to a gene; V was cut back by 2 bases and J by 6 bases.

The chain recombines TRBV27 with TRBJ2-7; TRBD1 agrees at 9 bases. The CDR3 length is 13 residues. The V segment lost 6 bases and the J segment 1 base; nucleotides outside the gene matches: 1. The germline CDR1 and CDR2 sequences are MNHEY and SMNVEV (reference sequence). CDR3 amino acids: CASRTGGSYEQYF. CDR3 sequence (DNA): TGTGCCAGCAGGACAGGGGGTTCCTACGAGCAGTACTTC.

CDR3 residues: CASSEVWVAGDTQYF. The CDR3 DNA is TGTGCCAGCAGTGAAGTCTGGGTTGCGGGTGATACGCAGTATTTT. The chain joins TRBV6-1 to TRBJ2-3; weak D call: TRBD2 (5 bases). V shed 1 base and J shed 6 bases, with 14 bases lying between them. This CDR3 is built from 15 residues. CDR1 is MNHNS and CDR2 is SASEGT in the germline V gene.

V gene TRBV28 combines with J gene TRBJ1-5; 7 bases match TRBD1. The junction had 10 bases not matched to a gene; V was cut back by 5 bases and J by 3 bases. Germline values: CDR1 MDHEN, CDR2 SYDVKM. The CDR3 contains 16 residues. The CDR3: CASSPPIGQDNQPQHF. The CDR3 DNA sequence: TGTGCCAGCAGTCCGCCTATTGGACAGGACAATCAGCCCCAGCATTTT.

The CDR3 is CASTLGGQPTYEQYF. Here the CDR3 DNA reads TGTGCCAGCACCCTAGGGGGCCAGCCTACCTACGAGCAGTACTTC. The chain is built from TRBV28 and TRBJ2-7; 7 bases are shared with TRBD1. The CDR3 covers 15 residues. Germline-derived CDR1 and CDR2 are MDHEN and SYDVKM. The ends lost 7 bases at V and 2 bases at J; junction bases unmatched: 11.